This T cell receptor (beta chain) was recorded in a study of beta chain features in type 1 diabetes (dated by TCRdb to 2017 to 2018). About the investigation overall: Mean age, gender distribution, total cell number and subset yield were not different between patients and healthy donors. The study compared the TCRB repertoires of sorted circulating CD4+ T cell subsets in recently diagnosed type 1 diabetes patients with those in matched healthy donors. Regulatory and stem cell-like memory subsets were isolated from only 8 patients and roughly eight healthy donors, whereas naive and central memory subsets came from all 30 or so donors. Across all samples, some 110,000,000 sorted cells were examined, and cell number per subset correlated strongly with RNA yield.

From each donor, a single peripheral blood sample of around 120 mL on average was drawn into heparinised tubes. Using a panel that included CD45RO, CCR7, CD25, CD127, CD95 and CD27, naive, central memory, regulatory and stem cell-like memory CD4+ T cells were sorted on a BD FACSAria II. All sorted populations exceeded 95% purity. PBMCs were isolated right away by Lymphoprep density gradient centrifugation and were stained directly, without culture. So that batch effects would be minimized, each experiment stained and sorted samples in pairs, pairing one healthy donor with one patient. Study-level results and caveats: Sequencing cDNA rather than genomic DNA could over-represent highly expressing activated cells, although activation and CD3 levels did not differ between groups. Fewer insertions and more nucleotide deletions at VDJ recombination sites were observed in patients with type 1 diabetes, implying thymic rearrangement abnormalities. Type 1 diabetes patients showed a moderate but significant shortening of TCRB CDR3 length in all four CD4+ subsets. Naive, central memory and regulatory TCRB repertoires appeared to be more alike among patients than among healthy donors. Only small numbers of individuals were included in the HLA sub-analyses, which left unresolved whether HLA type had any influence on TCRB rearrangement. Shorter templates might have been favored by PCR, but patient and control samples were amplified and corrected together, so both groups would have been affected equally by any skew.

The entire isolated RNA was reverse transcribed using the High Capacity cDNA Reverse Transcription Kit, and thus expressed TCRB transcripts were sequenced. Deep immunoSEQ sequencing was performed on naive, central memory and regulatory T cell samples, with an average of around 3.4 million total reads per sample. Sorted cells were lysed in RLT buffer and RNA was extracted with DNase-treated RNeasy Micro or Mini kits, depending on cell number. To prevent cross-contamination, every cell subset was processed on its own, while patient and healthy donor samples were processed together. The immunoSEQ multiplex PCR was used to amplify TCRB sequences from cDNA, yielding 87-bp fragments that span the CDR3 region. The amplicons were sequenced using the Illumina HiSeq platform. The authors' pipeline ran thus. Synthetic template baselines were used to correct PCR bias computationally, reads within Hamming distance 2 were collapsed together, and singletons that could not be merged were discarded. Reads were aligned to IMGT to assign V, D and J genes, CDR3 length, and insertions or deletions at six rearrangement sites. Clonotype counts were normalized to sorted cell number within each subset before computing true diversity and Gini coefficients with the tcR R package. Repertoire sharing was quantified using the overlap coefficient calculated on TCRB nucleotide sequences. Out-of-frame TCRB sequences from naive cells were analyzed to stand in for the pre-selection repertoire. This is the immuneACCESS table as TCRdb keeps it, with only in-frame sequences that have V and J called. A part of the clones is gone; compared with another copy, unresolved V genes explain less than half, and the rest is unexplained. Clone size and V and J calls were adopted from that table, with D and trimming inferred from the DNA. The sample table holds around 360,000 clones, of which roughly 12% were seen once. The ten largest account for 0.0095% to 0.012% of the sample.

This clone occurred a few times. Its binding antigen is unknown. Per-base qualities were not stored, and no clone one base away is much larger. At the junction V is shortened by 3 bases and J by 7 bases; bases outside the gene matches: 5. The CDR3 starts with the cysteine, ends with the phenylalanine, and has 13 residues. The only DNA kept is the CDR3, 39 bases in frame from the first base. CDR1 and CDR2 are drawn from the germline V gene (reference sequence): SEHNR, FQNEAQ. The source of this sequence is a woman in her late teens or twenties with type 1 diabetes. This chain joins TRBV7-9 to TRBJ2-7; the central 8 bases match TRBD1. The specimen was naive CD4+ T cells from blood. The cell subset or site label of this sample denotes: true naive CD4+ T cells. The nucleotide sequence reads TGTGCCAGCAGCTTGCAGGGGGCGGAGGAGCAGTACTTC. Translated, it gives CASSLQGAEEQYF.